Sequencing of this T cell receptor (beta chain) was carried out in a study of beta chain features in type 1 diabetes. The isolated RNA, all of it, was reverse transcribed, so expressed TCRB transcripts were what got sequenced. TCRdb's copy holds only in-frame clones and misses some; the assay was immunoSEQ multiplex PCR. Of roughly 330,000 clones detected, approximately 11% appear once; the ten largest clones hold over 0.015%. Germline values: CDR1 SEHNR, CDR2 FQNEAQ (reference sequence). Trimming left V 2 bases short and J 5 bases short, with 9 bases between. The CDR3 has 13 amino acids. Many counts were recorded for this clone. Via CD45RO/CCR7/CD25/CD127/CD95/CD27, cells of the CD4+ naive, central memory, regulatory and stem cell-like memory subsets were sorted.

The chain employs TRBV7-9 and TRBJ2-5, with D uncertain. This clonotype originated in a woman aged 25 to 39 in good health. Material for sequencing was naive CD4+ T cells from blood. CDR3 sequence: CASSLQERETQYF. As DNA, the CDR3 is TGTGCCAGCAGCTTACAGGAAAGGGAGACCCAGTACTTC. The full variable domain, its missing parts supplied by reference TRBV7-9 and TRBJ2-5, is DTGVSQNPRHKITKRGQNVTFRCDPISEHNRLYWYRQTLGQGPEFLTYFQNEAQLEKSRLLSDRFSAERPKGSFSTLEIQRTEQGDSAMYLCASSLQERETQYFGPGTRLLVL.